This TCR beta chain was obtained from a study of CD8 T cells in Susac syndrome. RNA amounts of roughly 0.45 to 1 ug underwent reverse transcription with random hexamers. The immunoSEQ assay covered 54 Vbeta and 13 Jbeta segments for CDR3. TCRdb used MiXCR to reprocess the immunoSEQ multiplex PCR reads, holding one entry per CDR3 protein. Of approximately 57,000 distinct CDR3 sequences in the sample, approximately 95% are singletons; the top ten hold roughly 0.8%. Sequencing of TCR beta was undertaken in CD8+ and CD4+ T cells derived from blood. V was shortened by 4 bases and J by 7 bases, with 11 bases between the two germline ends. The CDR3 runs 14 residues. CDR1 and CDR2 (germline): SGHDN, FVKESK.

The TCR sequence derives from a human donor with Susac syndrome. Sequences were obtained from CD8+ T cells from PBMCs. This chain joins TRBV14 and TRBJ1-6; D ambiguous. This CDR3 reads CASSLRVPNSPLHF. DNA of the CDR3: TGTGCCAGCAGCCTTAGGGTCCCAAATTCACCCCTCCACTTT.